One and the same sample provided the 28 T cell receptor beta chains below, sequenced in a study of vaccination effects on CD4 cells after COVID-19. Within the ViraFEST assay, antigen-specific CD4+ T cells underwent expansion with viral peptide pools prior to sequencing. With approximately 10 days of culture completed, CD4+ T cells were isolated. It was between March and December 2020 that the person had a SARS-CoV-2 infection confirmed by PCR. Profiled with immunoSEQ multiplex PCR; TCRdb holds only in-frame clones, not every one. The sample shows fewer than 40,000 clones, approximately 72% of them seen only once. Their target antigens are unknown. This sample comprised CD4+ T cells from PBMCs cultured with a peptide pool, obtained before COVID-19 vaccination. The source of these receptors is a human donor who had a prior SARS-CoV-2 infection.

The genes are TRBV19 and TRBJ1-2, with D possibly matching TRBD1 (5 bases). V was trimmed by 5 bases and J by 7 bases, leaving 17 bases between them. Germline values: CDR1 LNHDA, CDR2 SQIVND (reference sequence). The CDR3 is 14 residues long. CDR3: CASSLNGGWGGYTF. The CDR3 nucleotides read TGTGCCAGTAGTTTGAATGGGGGTTGGGGTGGCTACACCTTC.

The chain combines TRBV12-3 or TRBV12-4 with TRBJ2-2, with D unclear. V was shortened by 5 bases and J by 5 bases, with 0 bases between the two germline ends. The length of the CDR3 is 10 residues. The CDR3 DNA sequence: TGTGCCAGCAGTACCGGGGAGCTGTTTTTT. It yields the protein CASSTGELFF.

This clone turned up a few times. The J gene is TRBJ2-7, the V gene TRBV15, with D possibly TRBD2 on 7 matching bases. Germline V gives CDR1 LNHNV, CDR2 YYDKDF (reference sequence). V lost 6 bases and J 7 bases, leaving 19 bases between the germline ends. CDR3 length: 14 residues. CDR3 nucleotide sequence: TGTGCCACCAGTATCAGAGGGGGAGCGGGGGAGCAGTACTTC. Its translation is CATSIRGGAGEQYF.

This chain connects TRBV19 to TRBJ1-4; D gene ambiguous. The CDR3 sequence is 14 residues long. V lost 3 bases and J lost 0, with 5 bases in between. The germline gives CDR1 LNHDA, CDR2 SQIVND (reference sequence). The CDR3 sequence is CASSITATNEKLFF. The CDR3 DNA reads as TGTGCCAGTAGTATTACAGCAACTAATGAAAAACTGTTTTTT.

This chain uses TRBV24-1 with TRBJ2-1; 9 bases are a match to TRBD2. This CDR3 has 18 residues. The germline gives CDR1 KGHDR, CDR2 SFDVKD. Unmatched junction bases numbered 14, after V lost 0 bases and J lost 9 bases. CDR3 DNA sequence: TGTGCCACCAGTGATTTGTCGACCCCTGGCGGGAGGGCCAGTGAGCAGTTCTTC. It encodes CATSDLSTPGGRASEQFF.

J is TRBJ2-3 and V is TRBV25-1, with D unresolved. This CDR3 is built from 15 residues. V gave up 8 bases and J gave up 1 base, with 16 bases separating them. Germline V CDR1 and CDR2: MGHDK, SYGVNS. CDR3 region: CASAPQITGTDTQYF. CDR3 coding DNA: TGTGCCAGCGCTCCCCAGATTACAGGCACAGATACGCAGTATTTT. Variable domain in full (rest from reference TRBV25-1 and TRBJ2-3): EADIYQTPRYLVIGTGKKITLECSQTMGHDKMYWYQQDPGMELHLIHYSYGVNSTEKGDLSSESTVSRIRTEHFPLTLESARPSHTSQYLCASAPQITGTDTQYFGPGTRLTVL.

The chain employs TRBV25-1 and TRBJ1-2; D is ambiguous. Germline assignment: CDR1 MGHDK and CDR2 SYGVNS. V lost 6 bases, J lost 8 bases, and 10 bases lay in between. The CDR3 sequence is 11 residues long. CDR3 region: CASSTQLGYTF. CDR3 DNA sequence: TGTGCCAGCAGCACGCAACTGGGCTACACCTTC.

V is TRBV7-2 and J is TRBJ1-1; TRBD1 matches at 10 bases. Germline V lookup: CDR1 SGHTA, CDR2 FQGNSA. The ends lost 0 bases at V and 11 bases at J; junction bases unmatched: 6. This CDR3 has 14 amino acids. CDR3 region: CASSLASGTGAAFF. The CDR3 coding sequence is TGTGCCAGCAGCTTAGCGTCGGGGACAGGGGCTGCTTTCTTT.

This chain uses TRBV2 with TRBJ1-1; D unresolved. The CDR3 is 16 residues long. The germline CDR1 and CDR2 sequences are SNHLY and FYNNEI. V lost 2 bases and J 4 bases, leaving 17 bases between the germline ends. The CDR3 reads CASSEYLMLVGTEAFF. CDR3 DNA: TGTGCCAGCAGTGAATATTTAATGCTAGTGGGCACTGAAGCTTTCTTT.

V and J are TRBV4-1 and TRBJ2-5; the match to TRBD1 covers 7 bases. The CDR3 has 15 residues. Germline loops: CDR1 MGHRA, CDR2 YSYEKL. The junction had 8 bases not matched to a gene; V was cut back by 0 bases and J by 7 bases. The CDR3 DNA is TGCGCCAGCAGCCAAGAGAGGACAGGCCAGAGGACCCAGTACTTC. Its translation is CASSQERTGQRTQYF.

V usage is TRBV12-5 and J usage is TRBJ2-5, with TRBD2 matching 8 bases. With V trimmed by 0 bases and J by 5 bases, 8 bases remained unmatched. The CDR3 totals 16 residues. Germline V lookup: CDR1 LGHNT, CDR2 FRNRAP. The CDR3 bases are TGTGCTAGTGGTTTGGTAGTGCGGGGGGCCGGTGAGACCCAGTACTTC. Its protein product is CASGLVVRGAGETQYF.

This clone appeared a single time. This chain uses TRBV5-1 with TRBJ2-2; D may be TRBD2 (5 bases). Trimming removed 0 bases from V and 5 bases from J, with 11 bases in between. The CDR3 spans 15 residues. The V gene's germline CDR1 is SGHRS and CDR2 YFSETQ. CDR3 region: CASSLAASGTGELFF. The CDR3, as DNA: TGCGCCAGCAGCTTGGCGGCTTCGGGAACCGGGGAGCTGTTTTTT.

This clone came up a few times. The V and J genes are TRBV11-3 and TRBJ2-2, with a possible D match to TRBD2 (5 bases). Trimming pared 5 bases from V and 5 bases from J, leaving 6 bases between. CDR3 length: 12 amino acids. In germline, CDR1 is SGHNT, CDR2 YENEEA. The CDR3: CASSRGTGELFF. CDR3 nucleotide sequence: TGTGCCAGCAGCCGAGGGACCGGGGAGCTGTTTTTT.

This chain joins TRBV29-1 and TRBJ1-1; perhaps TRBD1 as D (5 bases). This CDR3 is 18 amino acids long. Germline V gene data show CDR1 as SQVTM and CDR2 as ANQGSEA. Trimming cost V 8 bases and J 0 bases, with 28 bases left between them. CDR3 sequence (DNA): TGCAGCTTGGGGGGACGGAGCGAACTATCCAGCCTGAACACTGAAGCTTTCTTT. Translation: CSLGGRSELSSLNTEAFF.

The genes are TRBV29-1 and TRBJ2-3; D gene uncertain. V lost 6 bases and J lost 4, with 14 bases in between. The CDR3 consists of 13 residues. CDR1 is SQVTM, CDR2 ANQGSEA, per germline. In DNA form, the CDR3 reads TGCAGCGTCCGCCCTCGGGCGGCAGATACGCAGTATTTT. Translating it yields CSVRPRAADTQYF.

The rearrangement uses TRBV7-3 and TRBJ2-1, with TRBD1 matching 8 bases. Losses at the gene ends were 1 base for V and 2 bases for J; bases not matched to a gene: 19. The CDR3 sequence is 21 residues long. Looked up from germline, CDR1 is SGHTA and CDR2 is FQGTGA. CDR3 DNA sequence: TGTGCCAGCAGCTTAATATCCGGGCGGATTGTGGGGACAGGTCCCTACAATGAGCAGTTCTTC. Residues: CASSLISGRIVGTGPYNEQFF.

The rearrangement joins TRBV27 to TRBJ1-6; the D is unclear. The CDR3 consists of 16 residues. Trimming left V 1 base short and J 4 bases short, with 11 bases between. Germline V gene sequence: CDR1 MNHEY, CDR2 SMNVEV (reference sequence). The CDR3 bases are TGTGCCAGCAGTTTATACGCAATCCGATATAATTCACCCCTCCACTTT. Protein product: CASSLYAIRYNSPLHF.

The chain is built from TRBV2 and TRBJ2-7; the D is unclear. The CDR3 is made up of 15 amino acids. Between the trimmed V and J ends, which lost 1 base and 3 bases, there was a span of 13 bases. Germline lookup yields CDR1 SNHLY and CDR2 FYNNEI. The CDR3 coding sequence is TGTGCCAGCAGTGAAGGGTCTAGGAGAGTCTACGAGCAGTACTTC. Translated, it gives CASSEGSRRVYEQYF. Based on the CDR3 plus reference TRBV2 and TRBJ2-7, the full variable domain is EPEVTQTPSHQVTQMGQEVILRCVPISNHLYFYWYRQILGQKVEFLVSFYNNEISEKSEIFDDQFSVERPDGSNFTLKIRSTKLEDSAMYFCASSEGSRRVYEQYFGPGTRLTVT.

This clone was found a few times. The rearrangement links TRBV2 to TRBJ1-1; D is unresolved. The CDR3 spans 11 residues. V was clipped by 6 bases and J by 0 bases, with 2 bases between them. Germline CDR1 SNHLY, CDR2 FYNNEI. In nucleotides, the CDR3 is TGTGCCAGCAGAATGAACACTGAAGCTTTCTTT. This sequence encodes CASRMNTEAFF.

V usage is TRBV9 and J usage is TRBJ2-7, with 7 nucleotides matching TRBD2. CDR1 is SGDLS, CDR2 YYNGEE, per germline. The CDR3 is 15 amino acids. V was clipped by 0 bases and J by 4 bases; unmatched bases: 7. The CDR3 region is CASSVATSAAYEQYF. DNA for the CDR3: TGTGCCAGCAGCGTAGCTACTAGCGCGGCTTACGAGCAGTACTTC.

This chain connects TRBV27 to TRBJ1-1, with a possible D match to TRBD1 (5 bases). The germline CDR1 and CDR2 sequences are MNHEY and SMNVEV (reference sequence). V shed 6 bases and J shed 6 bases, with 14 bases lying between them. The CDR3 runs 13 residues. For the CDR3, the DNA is TGTGCCAGCAGGAGGTCGGGAGGGGCTGAAGCTTTCTTT. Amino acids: CASRRSGGAEAFF.

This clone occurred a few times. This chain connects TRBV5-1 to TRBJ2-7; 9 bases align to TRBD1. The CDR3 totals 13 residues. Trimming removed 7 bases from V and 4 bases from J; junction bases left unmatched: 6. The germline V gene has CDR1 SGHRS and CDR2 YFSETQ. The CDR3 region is CASSWTGEYEQYF. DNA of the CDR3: TGCGCCAGCTCCTGGACAGGGGAGTACGAGCAGTACTTC.

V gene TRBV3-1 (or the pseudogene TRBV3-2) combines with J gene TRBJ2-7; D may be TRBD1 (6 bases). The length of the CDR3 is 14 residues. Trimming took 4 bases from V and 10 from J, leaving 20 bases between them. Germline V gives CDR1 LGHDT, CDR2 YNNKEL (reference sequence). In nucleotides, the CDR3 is TGTGCCAGCAGCCCTAGCCGGACAGCGGAGGTACAGTACTTC. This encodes CASSPSRTAEVQYF.

CDR3 loop: CASSLAGGHDTQYF. The CDR3 nucleotides are TGTGCCAGCAGCTTGGCGGGGGGACACGATACGCAGTATTTT. The chain employs TRBV5-4 and TRBJ2-3; the D gene is possibly TRBD2 (7 bases). Trimming cost V 0 bases and J 6 bases, with 11 bases left between them. The CDR3 covers 14 residues. Looked up from germline, CDR1 is SGHNT and CDR2 is YYREEE (reference sequence).

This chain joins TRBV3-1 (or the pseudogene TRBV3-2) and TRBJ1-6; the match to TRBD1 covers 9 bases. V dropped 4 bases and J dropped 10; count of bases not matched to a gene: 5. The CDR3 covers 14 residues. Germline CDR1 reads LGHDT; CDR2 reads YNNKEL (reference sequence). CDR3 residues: CASSPDRGESPLHF. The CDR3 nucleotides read TGTGCCAGCAGCCCGGACAGGGGCGAATCACCCCTCCACTTT.

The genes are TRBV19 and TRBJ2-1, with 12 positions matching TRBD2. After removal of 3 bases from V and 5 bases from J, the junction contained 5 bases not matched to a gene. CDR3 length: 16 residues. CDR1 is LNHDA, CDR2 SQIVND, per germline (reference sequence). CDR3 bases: TGTGCCAGTAGTATCAGAGGACTAGCGGGGAACAATGAGCAGTTCTTC. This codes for CASSIRGLAGNNEQFF.

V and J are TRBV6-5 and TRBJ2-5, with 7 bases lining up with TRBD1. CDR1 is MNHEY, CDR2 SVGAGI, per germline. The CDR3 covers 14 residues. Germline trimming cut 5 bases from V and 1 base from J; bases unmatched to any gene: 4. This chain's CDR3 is CASSHRDSQETQYF. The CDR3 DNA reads TGTGCCAGCAGTCACCGGGACAGCCAAGAGACCCAGTACTTC.

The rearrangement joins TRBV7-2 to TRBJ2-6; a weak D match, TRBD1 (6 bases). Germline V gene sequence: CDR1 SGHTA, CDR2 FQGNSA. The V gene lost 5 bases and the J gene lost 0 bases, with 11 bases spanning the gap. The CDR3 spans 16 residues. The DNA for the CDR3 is TGTGCCAGCAGCCAGGGGTGGAGCTCTGGGGCCAACGTCCTGACTTTC. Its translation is CASSQGWSSGANVLTF.